The rows below give T cell receptor beta chains drawn from one sample of a study of T cell changes during pregnancy in multiple sclerosis. The repertoire was sequenced with immunoSEQ multiplex PCR; TCRdb's copy has only in-frame clones and lacks some. In the table there are approximately 48,000 clones, 91% of which are singletons. This material consisted of CD8+ T cells from peripheral blood mononuclear cells, taken after pregnancy. The origin of the receptors is a female donor with multiple sclerosis, enrolled in a pregnancy study. The CDR3 runs from the conserved cysteine through the conserved F or W. Each record gives: clone size, D gene, J gene, V gene, CDR3 DNA, CDR3 protein. The D gene is left open where the match is weak. Expanded clones are given a class, and other clones once, few, many or no size at all.

size: -; D: -; J: TRBJ2-1; V: TRBV4-1; DNA: TGCGCCAGCAGCCAAGTACAGGGGGGGGACAATGAGCAGTTCTTC; CDR3: CASSQVQGGDNEQFF
size: -; D: TRBD1; J: TRBJ2-7; V: TRBV6-5; DNA: TGTGCCAGCACCGACTCGGGACAGGGGTTCGAGCAGTACTTC; CDR3: CASTDSGQGFEQYF
size: -; D: TRBD2; J: TRBJ2-7; V: TRBV4-2; DNA: TGTGCCAGCAGCCCGGGGGTAGCGGGCTCCTACGAGCAGTACTTC; CDR3: CASSPGVAGSYEQYF
size: -; D: TRBD1; J: TRBJ1-5; V: TRBV7-8; DNA: TGTGCCAGCAGCGTAAGCCGGACAGGACAGGGAAATTATCAGCCCCAGCATTTT; CDR3: CASSVSRTGQGNYQPQHF
size: -; D: -; J: TRBJ2-7; V: TRBV21-1; DNA: TGTGCCAGCAGCAAAGTTAGGGGAAAAACTAGCGGGAGGGCAATGCACGAGCAGTACTTC; CDR3: CASSKVRGKTSGRAMHEQYF
size: -; D: TRBD1; J: TRBJ1-4; V: TRBV6-1; DNA: TGTGCCAGCAGGGAGACAGGGGGTCTAGAAAAACTGTTTTTT; CDR3: CASRETGGLEKLFF
size: -; D: -; J: TRBJ1-1; V: TRBV9; DNA: TGTGCCAGCAGCGCCCGGCCGGGATCAATTGAAGCTTTCTTT; CDR3: CASSARPGSIEAFF
size: -; D: TRBD2; J: TRBJ2-3; V: TRBV29-1; DNA: TGCAGCGTTGGGGGAATAGCGGGAGTGTACACAGATACGCAGTATTTT; CDR3: CSVGGIAGVYTDTQYF
size: -; D: -; J: TRBJ2-6; V: TRBV5-1; DNA: TGCGCCAGCAGCTTCCGAGGGACTGGGGCCAACGTCCTGACTTTC; CDR3: CASSFRGTGANVLTF
size: -; D: -; J: TRBJ2-5; V: TRBV11-3; DNA: TGTGCCAGCAGCTTAGGCGACCAAGAGACCCAGTACTTC; CDR3: CASSLGDQETQYF
size: -; D: -; J: TRBJ1-1; V: TRBV7-2; DNA: TGTGCCAGCAGCTTAGAGCCGGGAAACACTGAAGCTTTCTTT; CDR3: CASSLEPGNTEAFF
size: once; D: -; J: TRBJ1-3; V: TRBV14; DNA: TGTGCCAGCAGCCAAGATTTTCGAGGGTCATCTGGAAACACCATATATTTT; CDR3: CASSQDFRGSSGNTIYF